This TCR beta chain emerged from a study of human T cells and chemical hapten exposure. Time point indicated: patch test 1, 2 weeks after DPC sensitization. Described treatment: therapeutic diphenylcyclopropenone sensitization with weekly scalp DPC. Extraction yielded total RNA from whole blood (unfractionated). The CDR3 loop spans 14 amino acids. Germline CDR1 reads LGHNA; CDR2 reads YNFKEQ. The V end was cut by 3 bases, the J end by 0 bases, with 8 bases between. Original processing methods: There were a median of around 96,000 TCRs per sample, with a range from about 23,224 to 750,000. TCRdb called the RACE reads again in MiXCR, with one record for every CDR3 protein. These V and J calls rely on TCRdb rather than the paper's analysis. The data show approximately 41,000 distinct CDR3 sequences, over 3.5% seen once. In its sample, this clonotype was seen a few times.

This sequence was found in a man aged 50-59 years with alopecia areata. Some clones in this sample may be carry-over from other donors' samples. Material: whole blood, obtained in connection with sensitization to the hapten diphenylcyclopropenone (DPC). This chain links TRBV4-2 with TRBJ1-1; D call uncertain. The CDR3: CASSQSAVNTEAFF. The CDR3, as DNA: TGTGCCAGCAGCCAGTCGGCAGTGAACACTGAAGCTTTCTTT.